These 27 T cell receptor beta chains were all obtained from the same sample, sequenced in a study of blood T cell repertoires in COVID-19. The assay was immunoSEQ multiplex PCR, and TCRdb's table has in-frame clones only and misses some. This table holds 250,000 to 350,000 clones, approximately 84% found once. The sample was peripheral blood. These receptors were taken from a woman in her thirties who had recovered from COVID-19.

The chain employs TRBV2 and TRBJ2-2, with 9 nucleotides matching TRBD1. Germline loops: CDR1 SNHLY, CDR2 FYNNEI. The CDR3 consists of 18 residues. With V trimmed by 4 bases and J by 1 base, 10 bases remained unmatched. This chain's CDR3 is CASSATGQGGWNTGELFF. The DNA for the CDR3 is TGTGCCAGCAGTGCCACGGGACAGGGAGGTTGGAACACCGGGGAGCTGTTTTTT.

The chain links TRBV5-4 to TRBJ2-6; 14 bases are shared with TRBD2. The germline V gene encodes CDR1 SGHNT and CDR2 YYREEE (reference sequence). The CDR3 consists of 20 residues. V dropped 0 bases and J dropped 1; count of bases not matched to a gene: 6. The CDR3 DNA reads TGTGCCAGCAGCTTGGGGGGACTAGCGGGAGTTAGGTCTGGGGCCAACGTCCTGACTTTC. Translation gives CASSLGGLAGVRSGANVLTF.

This clone was seen just once. V is TRBV4-1 and J is TRBJ2-1; D uncertain. The V gene's germline CDR1 is MGHRA and CDR2 YSYEKL. Trimming stripped 1 base from V and 6 bases from J, with 4 bases between. This CDR3 is 12 amino acids long. CDR3 region: CASSQGSNEQFF. CDR3 bases: TGCGCCAGCAGCCAAGGGAGCAATGAGCAGTTCTTC.

The rearrangement links TRBV9 to TRBJ1-6, with TRBD1 matching over 9 bases. Per the germline V gene, CDR1 is SGDLS and CDR2 is YYNGEE. This CDR3 spans 15 amino acids. Germline trimming cut 4 bases from V and 7 bases from J; bases unmatched to any gene: 6. In DNA, the CDR3 is TGTGCCAGCAGCCCGACAGGGGGGTTGAATTCACCCCTCCACTTT. Protein: CASSPTGGLNSPLHF.

The chain employs TRBV5-5 and TRBJ2-7; TRBD1 is a possible D gene (6 bases). The CDR3 sequence is 16 residues long. Trimming left V 0 bases short and J 4 bases short, with 17 bases between. Germline CDR1 reads SGHKS; CDR2 reads YYEKEE (reference sequence). The CDR3 sequence: CASSLALGGVKYEQYF. CDR3 DNA sequence: TGTGCCAGCAGCTTGGCCCTAGGGGGAGTAAAATACGAGCAGTACTTC.

This clone was observed a handful of times. V is TRBV10-3 and J is TRBJ2-7, with TRBD1 as a possible D gene (6 bases). The CDR3 runs 12 residues. The V and J ends lost 6 bases and 5 bases respectively, with 11 bases between them. CDR1 and CDR2 from the germline V gene are ENHRY and SYGVKD. This CDR3 is CAISRGGDEQYF. For the CDR3, the DNA is TGTGCCATCAGCCGTGGGGGCGACGAGCAGTACTTC.

This chain uses TRBV2 with TRBJ1-5; perhaps TRBD1 as D (5 bases). There are 15 residues in the CDR3. CDR1 SNHLY and CDR2 FYNNEI come from the germline V gene. V gave up 4 bases and J gave up 1 base, with 11 bases separating them. CDR3 amino acids: CASSGQGLSNQPQHF. DNA of the CDR3: TGTGCCAGCAGTGGTCAGGGACTGAGCAATCAGCCCCAGCATTTT.

The chain has TRBV5-4 and TRBJ2-3; 8 positions agree with TRBD2. CDR1 and CDR2 from the germline V gene are SGHNT and YYREEE (reference sequence). The CDR3 consists of 15 residues. With 4 bases clipped from V and 6 bases from J, the junction kept 10 bases outside the gene matches. CDR3 region: CASSPYGGALDTQYF. The CDR3 nucleotides are TGTGCCAGCAGCCCCTACGGGGGGGCCTTGGATACGCAGTATTTT. Variable domain in full (rest from reference TRBV5-4 and TRBJ2-3): ETGVTQSPTHLIKTRGQQVTLRCSSQSGHNTVSWYQQALGQGPQFIFQYYREEENGRGNFPPRFSGLQFPNYSSELNVNALELDDSALYLCASSPYGGALDTQYFGPGTRLTVL.

The V gene is TRBV27, the J gene TRBJ2-5; 8 bases fit TRBD1. The CDR3 is 15 residues long. Germline V CDR1 and CDR2: MNHEY, SMNVEV (reference sequence). Unmatched junction bases numbered 5, after V lost 0 bases and J lost 5 bases. This CDR3 is CASSLSRGLGETQYF. As DNA, the CDR3 is TGTGCCAGCAGTTTATCCAGGGGGCTTGGCGAGACCCAGTACTTC.

This rearrangement joins TRBV24-1 to TRBJ2-3; D is unclear. The CDR3 runs to 14 residues. Germline V gene data show CDR1 as KGHDR and CDR2 as SFDVKD. V was clipped by 7 bases and J by 1 base, with 11 bases between them. CDR3 sequence reads: CATSSQDGTDTQYF. The CDR3 DNA reads TGTGCCACCAGCAGCCAGGATGGCACAGATACGCAGTATTTT.

This clone has only one observation. This rearrangement joins TRBV7-9 to TRBJ1-1, with TRBD1 identical over 7 bases. The V gene's germline CDR1 is SEHNR and CDR2 FQNEAQ (reference sequence). J was trimmed by 1 base and V by 4 bases; bases with no gene match: 9. The CDR3 runs to 16 residues. The CDR3 sequence: CASSSIPGTANTEAFF. CDR3 sequence (DNA): TGTGCCAGCAGCTCGATACCCGGGACAGCGAACACTGAAGCTTTCTTT.

The V gene is TRBV29-1, the J gene TRBJ1-2, with 10 bases lining up with TRBD1. The ends lost 4 bases at V and 4 bases at J; junction bases unmatched: 6. Germline-derived CDR1 and CDR2 are SQVTM and ANQGSEA. The CDR3 sequence is 14 residues long. CDR3: CSVAGQGVGYGYTF. CDR3 nucleotides: TGCAGCGTTGCAGGACAGGGGGTAGGCTATGGCTACACCTTC.

The V gene is TRBV5-5, the J gene TRBJ1-1, with D possibly matching TRBD1 (5 bases). Germline-derived CDR1 and CDR2 are SGHKS and YYEKEE (reference sequence). There are 14 residues in the CDR3. With 3 bases removed from V and 1 base from J, the gap between germline ends came to 10 bases. The CDR3 reads CASSSSQGNTEAFF. The CDR3, as DNA: TGTGCCAGCAGCTCCTCCCAGGGGAACACTGAAGCTTTCTTT. The whole variable domain, remainder taken from reference TRBV5-5 and TRBJ1-1, is DAGVTQSPTHLIKTRGQQVTLRCSPISGHKSVSWYQQVLGQGPQFIFQYYEKEERGRGNFPDRFSARQFPNYSSELNVNALLLGDSALYLCASSSSQGNTEAFFGQGTRLTVV.

The rearrangement links TRBV7-2 to TRBJ2-3; D not certain. This CDR3 comprises 14 residues. Between the trimmed V and J ends, which lost 5 bases and 0 bases, there was a span of 9 bases. The germline V gene encodes CDR1 SGHTA and CDR2 FQGNSA. The CDR3 region is CASSPVSSTDTQYF. The CDR3 nucleotides are TGTGCCAGCAGCCCAGTTTCTAGCACAGATACGCAGTATTTT.

V and J are TRBV18 and TRBJ2-3; D is unresolved. Germline V gene data show CDR1 as KGHSH and CDR2 as LQKENI. This CDR3 is built from 13 residues. Trimming took off 3 bases at V and 3 bases at J, with 7 bases between the two ends. CDR3 nucleotides: TGTGCCAGCTCACCGACTCGGACAGATACGCAGTATTTT. It specifies CASSPTRTDTQYF.

The chain carries TRBV2 and TRBJ1-1; TRBD1 matches at 7 bases. The CDR3 runs to 14 residues. Germline-derived CDR1 and CDR2 are SNHLY and FYNNEI. The V gene end was trimmed by 6 bases and the J gene end by 6 bases; junction bases not matched to a gene: 10. The DNA of the CDR3 is TGTGCCAGCAGCTCCGGGACAGCGCTCTCTGAAGCTTTCTTT. Translating it yields CASSSGTALSEAFF.

The J gene is TRBJ2-1, the V gene TRBV5-8, with D possibly matching TRBD2 (5 bases). Germline CDR1 SGHTS, CDR2 YDEGEE. CDR3 length equals 14 residues. V was pared by 10 bases and J by 1 base, with 15 bases between. CDR3 residues: CAQEGTRSYNEQFF. CDR3 DNA: TGTGCCCAAGAGGGTACTCGGTCCTACAATGAGCAGTTCTTC.

This clone was seen just once. The chain links TRBV29-1 to TRBJ2-7; 9 bases line up with TRBD1. V lost 7 bases and J lost 1; bases outside the gene matches: 5. CDR3 length: 13 residues. Germline V lookup: CDR1 SQVTM, CDR2 ANQGSEA. This CDR3 reads CSARDRESYEQYF. The CDR3 DNA reads TGCAGCGCTAGGGACAGGGAGTCCTACGAGCAGTACTTC.

The chain joins TRBV19 to TRBJ2-1; TRBD1 might be the D (6 bases). The germline V gene encodes CDR1 LNHDA and CDR2 SQIVND (reference sequence). CDR3 length equals 14 residues. Trimming removed 6 bases at V and 10 bases at J, with 19 bases between. As DNA, the CDR3 is TGTGCCAGTAGGATTAAACAGGGAGCCAAGGAGCAGTTCTTC. This sequence encodes CASRIKQGAKEQFF.

The rearrangement joins TRBV28 to TRBJ1-5, with TRBD1 matching over 7 bases. Germline values: CDR1 MDHEN, CDR2 SYDVKM. V lost 6 bases and J lost 6; bases outside the gene matches: 11. This CDR3 region has 15 residues. The CDR3 DNA follows: TGTGCCAGCAGGGAGGGACAGATTAGCGCTCAGCCCCAGCATTTT. This encodes CASREGQISAQPQHF.

The chain links TRBV3-1 (or the pseudogene TRBV3-2) to TRBJ1-6; D is ambiguous. The V end was cut by 0 bases, the J end by 4 bases, with 7 bases between. The CDR3 sequence is 15 residues long. CDR1 is LGHDT and CDR2 is YNNKEL in the germline V gene (reference sequence). The CDR3 DNA reads TGTGCCAGCAGCCAAGATCCGGGATATAATTCACCCCTCCACTTT. This codes for CASSQDPGYNSPLHF.

As concerns this clone: Other nucleotide sequences from this sample produce the same CDR3. The chain is built from TRBV18 and TRBJ1-2, with D unclear. CDR1 and CDR2 (germline): KGHSH, LQKENI. The V gene lost 3 bases and the J gene lost 8 bases, with 7 bases spanning the gap. This CDR3 is 11 amino acids long. CDR3 in DNA: TGTGCCAGCTCACCCGGGGAGGGCTACACCTTC. Translating gives CASSPGEGYTF.

The gene calls are TRBV6-5 and TRBJ1-1, with 8 bases that match TRBD1. Germline trimming cut 5 bases from V and 5 bases from J; bases unmatched to any gene: 10. The germline gives CDR1 MNHEY, CDR2 SVGAGI. This CDR3 spans 15 amino acids. CDR3 region: CASSRGTGGGTEAFF. As DNA, the CDR3 is TGTGCCAGCAGTAGGGGTACAGGGGGGGGAACTGAAGCTTTCTTT.

This chain links TRBV29-1 with TRBJ2-2; D may be TRBD1 (5 bases). Trimming shortened V by 0 bases and J by 5 bases, and 10 bases separated the two germline ends. This CDR3 region has 14 residues. Germline lookup yields CDR1 SQVTM and CDR2 ANQGSEA. CDR3 DNA sequence: TGCAGCGTTGAAGAGGGTAGGGGAACCGGGGAGCTGTTTTTT. Translation gives CSVEEGRGTGELFF.

The chain combines TRBV6-5 with TRBJ2-5; 7 positions agree with TRBD1. J was trimmed by 4 bases and V by 2 bases; bases with no gene match: 4. CDR1 MNHEY and CDR2 SVGAGI come from the germline V gene. The CDR3 runs 14 residues. The CDR3 is CASSYGTEGETQYF. The CDR3 DNA reads as TGTGCCAGCAGTTACGGGACAGAGGGAGAGACCCAGTACTTC.

The chain combines TRBV2 with TRBJ1-6, with 8 bases fitting TRBD1. CDR3 size: 14 residues. V dropped 1 base and J dropped 8; count of bases not matched to a gene: 1. CDR1 is SNHLY and CDR2 is FYNNEI in the germline V gene. The CDR3 protein is CASSEDRGDSPLHF. The CDR3, as DNA: TGTGCCAGCAGTGAAGACAGGGGGGATTCACCCCTCCACTTT. Supplemented by reference TRBV2 and TRBJ1-6, the full variable domain reads EPEVTQTPSHQVTQMGQEVILRCVPISNHLYFYWYRQILGQKVEFLVSFYNNEISEKSEIFDDQFSVERPDGSNFTLKIRSTKLEDSAMYFCASSEDRGDSPLHFGNGTRLTVT.

To note about this clone: The junction departs from the called germline gene at one end, perhaps through a read error. The chain links TRBV24-1 to TRBJ2-2, with D possibly being TRBD2 (6 bases). The CDR3 is 15 amino acids. The germline V gene has CDR1 KGHDR and CDR2 SFDVKD. The CDR3 bases are TGTGCCACCAGTACTGGGTCGGGGGTACCCGGCGAGCTGTTTTTT. Its protein is CATSTGSGVPGELFF.